The 14 T cell receptor beta chains below were found in one sample sequenced in a study of control samples from healthy donors and cancer patients. Some clones are missing from TCRdb's copy, which holds only in-frame ones; the method was immunoSEQ multiplex PCR. The sample consists of 20,000 to 30,000 clones, roughly 93% of them appearing once. Sequencing was carried out using PBMCs. The receptors originated from a man aged 50 to 60 with lung cancer.

The V gene is TRBV9, the J gene TRBJ1-2, with 8 positions matching TRBD1. Per the germline V gene, CDR1 is SGDLS and CDR2 is YYNGEE. The CDR3 runs 16 residues. J gave up 4 bases and V 3 bases, and 11 bases lay outside the gene matches. This CDR3 reads CASSAKAGTGAYGYTF. DNA of the CDR3: TGTGCCAGCAGCGCAAAGGCCGGGACAGGAGCCTATGGCTACACCTTC. Looking up the rest from reference TRBV9 and TRBJ1-2 gives the full variable domain: DSGVTQTPKHLITATGQRVTLRCSPRSGDLSVYWYQQSLDQGLQFLIQYYNGEERAKGNILERFSAQQFPDLHSELNLSSLELGDSALYFCASSAKAGTGAYGYTFGSGTRLTVV.

This chain uses TRBV2 with TRBJ1-2; D is uncertain. This CDR3 is built from 13 residues. Germline-derived CDR1 and CDR2 are SNHLY and FYNNEI. V lost 8 bases, J lost 2 bases, and 12 bases lay in between. The CDR3 nucleotides read TGTGCCAGCCGAGAGGGCTCGAACTATGGCTACACCTTC. Its translation: CASREGSNYGYTF.

The chain carries TRBV19 and TRBJ1-2, with unresolved D. This CDR3 contains 16 residues. The germline V gene encodes CDR1 LNHDA and CDR2 SQIVND (reference sequence). V lost 1 base and J 3 bases, leaving 15 bases between the germline ends. The CDR3 reads CASSIGSQLRDYGYTF. DNA for the CDR3: TGTGCCAGTAGTATAGGGAGCCAGTTAAGGGACTATGGCTACACCTTC.

This sequence joins TRBV3-1 (or the pseudogene TRBV3-2) and TRBJ1-2; D gene ambiguous. V lost 1 base and J lost 2, with 8 bases in between. The CDR3 is made up of 14 amino acids. The germline V gene has CDR1 LGHDT and CDR2 YNNKEL (reference sequence). The CDR3 sequence: CASSQGRINYGYTF. Written as DNA, the CDR3 is TGTGCCAGCAGCCAAGGACGGATCAACTATGGCTACACCTTC.

This clone was counted between two and nine times. This sequence joins TRBV2 and TRBJ1-6, with D hard to call. Trimming took 7 bases from V and 4 from J, leaving 8 bases between them. The CDR3 runs 13 residues. From germline, CDR1 is SNHLY and CDR2 FYNNEI. CDR3 region: CASITKYNSPLHF. The DNA for the CDR3 is TGTGCCAGCATAACAAAATATAATTCACCCCTCCACTTT.

The gene calls are TRBV10-1 and TRBJ1-1; 8 bases agree with TRBD1. The CDR3 spans 18 residues. Trimming cost V 5 bases and J 0 bases; bases outside gene matches: 14. Germline loops: CDR1 WNHNN, CDR2 SYGVQD (reference sequence). The CDR3 spells CASSPDRVQQNMNTEAFF. The CDR3 bases are TGCGCCAGCAGTCCGGACAGGGTACAACAGAATATGAACACTGAAGCTTTCTTT.

The gene calls are TRBV20-1 and TRBJ2-1; a weak D match, TRBD1 (5 bases). V lost 6 bases and J lost 7, with 7 bases in between. Germline V gives CDR1 DFQATT, CDR2 SNEGSKA (reference sequence). The CDR3 sequence is 10 residues long. The CDR3 sequence: CSAAGNEQFF. CDR3 DNA sequence: TGCAGTGCAGCAGGGAATGAGCAGTTCTTC.

Regarding this clone: Because the CDR3's place on the DNA is in doubt, the DNA is left out and the CDR3 is given as listed by TCRdb. The chain joins TRBV27 to TRBJ2-5; the table's D call, TRBD1, was not checked against the DNA. The germline CDR1 and CDR2 sequences are MNHEY and SMNVEV (reference sequence). The CDR3 has 15 residues if both end residues are counted. The CDR3 region is CASSTSTGGLETQYF.

The chain combines TRBV6-5 with TRBJ1-2, with 8 positions matching TRBD1. Germline V gene sequence: CDR1 MNHEY, CDR2 SVGAGI. The CDR3 has 12 residues. V shed 6 bases and J 8 bases; nucleotides not matched to a gene: 5. CDR3 DNA sequence: TGTGCCAGCAGAAACAGGGGGGGAGGCTACACCTTC. It encodes CASRNRGGGYTF.

The rearrangement uses TRBV5-1 and TRBJ2-5; D is unresolved. Trimming took off 1 base at V and 1 base at J, with 5 bases between the two ends. CDR1 and CDR2 (germline): SGHRS, YFSETQ. This CDR3 has 13 residues. The CDR3 region is CASSLLPQETQYF. For the CDR3, the DNA is TGCGCCAGCAGCTTGTTGCCCCAAGAGACCCAGTACTTC.

The rearrangement links TRBV11-2 to TRBJ2-7; D not certain. V gave up 0 bases and J gave up 2 bases, with 11 bases separating them. Germline CDR1 is SGHAT and CDR2 is FQNNGV. The CDR3 runs 15 residues. CDR3 sequence reads: CASSLEFAATYEQYF. In DNA, the CDR3 is TGTGCCAGCAGCTTAGAGTTTGCGGCAACCTACGAGCAGTACTTC.

The chain joins TRBV5-1 to TRBJ2-1; D assignment may be TRBD1 or TRBD2 (7 bases each). V was cut by 1 base and J by 1 base, with 18 bases left in between. Germline CDR1 and CDR2: SGHRS and YFSETQ. The CDR3 spans 18 residues. CDR3 protein: CASSLLAGGVISYNEQFF. CDR3 nucleotides: TGCGCCAGCAGCTTGCTGGCAGGGGGGGTAATTTCCTACAATGAGCAGTTCTTC.

This chain joins TRBV19 and TRBJ2-7; the match to TRBD1 covers 12 bases. Germline assignment: CDR1 LNHDA and CDR2 SQIVND (reference sequence). This CDR3 has 14 residues. J was trimmed by 5 bases and V by 8 bases; bases with no gene match: 7. CDR3: CASSTGTGGHEQYF. The DNA for the CDR3 is TGTGCCAGTTCTACCGGGACAGGGGGCCACGAGCAGTACTTC.

For the CDR3, the DNA is TGTGCCTGGAGTGACAGGGTTAGCAATCAGCCCCAGCATTTT. It codes for CAWSDRVSNQPQHF. The chain links TRBV30 to TRBJ1-5; TRBD1 is a possible D gene (6 bases). The V end was cut by 1 base, the J end by 0 bases, with 7 bases between. The CDR3 consists of 14 residues. CDR1 is GTSNPN and CDR2 is SVGIG in the germline V gene (reference sequence).